Following are 14 T cell receptor beta chains from one sample sequenced in a study of blood T cell repertoires in COVID-19. The method was immunoSEQ multiplex PCR; TCRdb's version includes in-frame clones alone and lacks a portion of them. The sample lists a few hundred thousand clones, roughly 80% occurring once. The specimen sequenced was peripheral blood. These receptors all come from a woman under 30 with acute or convalescent COVID-19.

The chain is built from TRBV29-1 and TRBJ1-5; maybe TRBD1 (6 bases). The germline CDR1 and CDR2 sequences are SQVTM and ANQGSEA. V was clipped by 7 bases and J by 6 bases, with 16 bases between them. The CDR3 loop spans 13 amino acids. The CDR3 DNA reads TGCAGCGCACAGGGTACAAACGGTCAGCCCCAGCATTTT. Protein product: CSAQGTNGQPQHF. The variable domain in full, with the rest retrieved from reference TRBV29-1 and TRBJ1-5, is SAVISQKPSRDICQRGTSLTIQCQVDSQVTMMFWYRQQPGQSLTLIATANQGSEATYESGFVIDKFPISRPNLTFSTLTVSNMSPEDSSIYLCSAQGTNGQPQHFGDGTRLSIL.

The rearrangement joins TRBV10-1 to TRBJ2-5; D ambiguous. The germline gives CDR1 WNHNN, CDR2 SYGVQD (reference sequence). Trimming left V 4 bases short and J 2 bases short, with 8 bases between. CDR3 size: 13 residues. In DNA form, the CDR3 reads TGCGCCAGCAGTGCACAGCCACAAGAGACCCAGTACTTC. This gives the protein CASSAQPQETQYF.

In its sample, this clone was seen once. This sequence joins TRBV14 and TRBJ2-7; 11 bases line up with TRBD2. The CDR3 is 16 amino acids. With 8 bases clipped from V and 1 base from J, the junction kept 10 bases outside the gene matches. Germline V gives CDR1 SGHDN, CDR2 FVKESK. For the CDR3, the DNA is TGTGCCAGCCACATCCTTGGACTAGCGGGTTCCTACGAGCAGTACTTC. It specifies CASHILGLAGSYEQYF. Using reference TRBV14 and TRBJ2-7 for the parts outside the CDR3, the full variable domain is EAGVTQFPSHSVIEKGQTVTLRCDPISGHDNLYWYRRVMGKEIKFLLHFVKESKQDESGMPNNRFLAERTGGTYSTLKVQPAELEDSGVYFCASHILGLAGSYEQYFGPGTRLTVT.

V is TRBV5-1 and J is TRBJ2-7; D is perhaps TRBD2 (5 bases). V lost 3 bases, J lost 3 bases, and 13 bases lay in between. Germline V lookup: CDR1 SGHRS, CDR2 YFSETQ. The CDR3 has 14 residues. The CDR3 DNA reads as TGCGCCAGCAGCTCCCACAGTGGGAGCTACGAGCAGTACTTC. Translating it yields CASSSHSGSYEQYF.

The rearrangement uses TRBV5-1 and TRBJ1-1; D uncertain. CDR1 and CDR2 (germline): SGHRS, YFSETQ. This CDR3 is 15 amino acids long. V lost 3 bases and J lost 4, with 16 bases in between. The CDR3 DNA reads as TGCGCCAGCAGCTCAATAGGAGGCCGGGGCACTGAAGCTTTCTTT. It codes for CASSSIGGRGTEAFF.

The chain has TRBV19 and TRBJ1-1, with D perhaps matching TRBD1 (5 bases). Germline V gene lookup returns CDR1 LNHDA and CDR2 SQIVND (reference sequence). CDR3 length equals 17 residues. V dropped 10 bases and J dropped 0 bases, with 24 bases sitting between them. The CDR3 spells CATRGARPGEMNTEAFF. CDR3 DNA sequence: TGTGCCACCCGCGGGGCCCGACCCGGGGAAATGAACACTGAAGCTTTCTTT.

The chain combines TRBV10-3 with TRBJ2-7, with 7 bases that match TRBD1. Germline values: CDR1 ENHRY, CDR2 SYGVKD. The CDR3 consists of 13 residues. V shed 8 bases and J 6 bases; nucleotides not matched to a gene: 10. The CDR3 nucleotides are TGTGCCATCGGCGAACTCCCAGGGGGCGAGCAGTACTTC. This encodes CAIGELPGGEQYF.

The chain combines TRBV20-1 with TRBJ1-2; D is unclear. Germline V gene data show CDR1 as DFQATT and CDR2 as SNEGSKA (reference sequence). Trimming took off 3 bases at V and 5 bases at J, with 4 bases between the two ends. The CDR3 is 10 amino acids. For the CDR3, the DNA is TGCAGTGCTAGTCAGTATGGCTACACCTTC. Amino acids: CSASQYGYTF.

This rearrangement joins TRBV30 to TRBJ1-6; D is ambiguous. Trimming stripped 0 bases from V and 5 bases from J, with 5 bases between. Germline-derived CDR1 and CDR2 are GTSNPN and SVGIG (reference sequence). The CDR3 runs 13 residues. CDR3 bases: TGTGCCTGGAGTGTACAAAATAATTCACCCCTCCACTTT. Translated, it gives CAWSVQNNSPLHF.

The chain uses TRBV6-2 or TRBV6-3 and TRBJ2-2; the match to TRBD2 covers 8 bases. The CDR3 runs 13 residues. The germline CDR1 and CDR2 sequences are MNHEY and SVGEGT. The J segment lost 6 bases and the V segment lost 6 bases, leaving 3 bases of the junction unmatched. CDR3 sequence reads: CASSQTSAGELFF. For the CDR3, the DNA is TGTGCCAGCAGCCAGACTAGCGCCGGGGAGCTGTTTTTT.

The rearrangement links TRBV27 to TRBJ2-3; D perhaps matches TRBD2 (6 bases). Germline loops: CDR1 MNHEY, CDR2 SMNVEV (reference sequence). The CDR3 runs to 16 residues. V was clipped by 4 bases and J by 2 bases, with 16 bases between them. DNA for the CDR3: TGTGCCAGCAGTTCCACCCGGGGACTTATCACAGATACGCAGTATTTT. Amino acid sequence: CASSSTRGLITDTQYF.

This sequence joins TRBV28 and TRBJ1-5, with D uncertain. This CDR3 comprises 13 residues. Germline V lookup: CDR1 MDHEN, CDR2 SYDVKM. The V and J ends lost 6 bases and 2 bases respectively, with 8 bases between them. DNA of the CDR3: TGTGCCAGCAGGGTTTCGGGCAATCAGCCCCAGCATTTT. Residues: CASRVSGNQPQHF.

In nucleotides, the CDR3 is TGTGCCAGCATGGTAGAGAGGGAGCTGTTTTTT. This sequence encodes CASMVERELFF. V is TRBV7-9 and J is TRBJ2-2; D is undetermined. Deletions cut 7 bases from V and 9 bases from J, with 9 bases between. Per germline, CDR1 SEHNR and CDR2 FQNEAQ (reference sequence). This CDR3 spans 11 amino acids.

This chain uses TRBV5-4 with TRBJ2-7; 10 bases map to TRBD2. CDR1 is SGHNT, CDR2 YYREEE, per germline (reference sequence). V gave up 5 bases and J gave up 7 bases; unmatched junction bases: 9. The CDR3 contains 14 residues. The CDR3: CASRESGRADEQYF. The CDR3 nucleotides are TGTGCCAGCAGGGAGAGCGGGAGGGCCGATGAGCAGTACTTC.